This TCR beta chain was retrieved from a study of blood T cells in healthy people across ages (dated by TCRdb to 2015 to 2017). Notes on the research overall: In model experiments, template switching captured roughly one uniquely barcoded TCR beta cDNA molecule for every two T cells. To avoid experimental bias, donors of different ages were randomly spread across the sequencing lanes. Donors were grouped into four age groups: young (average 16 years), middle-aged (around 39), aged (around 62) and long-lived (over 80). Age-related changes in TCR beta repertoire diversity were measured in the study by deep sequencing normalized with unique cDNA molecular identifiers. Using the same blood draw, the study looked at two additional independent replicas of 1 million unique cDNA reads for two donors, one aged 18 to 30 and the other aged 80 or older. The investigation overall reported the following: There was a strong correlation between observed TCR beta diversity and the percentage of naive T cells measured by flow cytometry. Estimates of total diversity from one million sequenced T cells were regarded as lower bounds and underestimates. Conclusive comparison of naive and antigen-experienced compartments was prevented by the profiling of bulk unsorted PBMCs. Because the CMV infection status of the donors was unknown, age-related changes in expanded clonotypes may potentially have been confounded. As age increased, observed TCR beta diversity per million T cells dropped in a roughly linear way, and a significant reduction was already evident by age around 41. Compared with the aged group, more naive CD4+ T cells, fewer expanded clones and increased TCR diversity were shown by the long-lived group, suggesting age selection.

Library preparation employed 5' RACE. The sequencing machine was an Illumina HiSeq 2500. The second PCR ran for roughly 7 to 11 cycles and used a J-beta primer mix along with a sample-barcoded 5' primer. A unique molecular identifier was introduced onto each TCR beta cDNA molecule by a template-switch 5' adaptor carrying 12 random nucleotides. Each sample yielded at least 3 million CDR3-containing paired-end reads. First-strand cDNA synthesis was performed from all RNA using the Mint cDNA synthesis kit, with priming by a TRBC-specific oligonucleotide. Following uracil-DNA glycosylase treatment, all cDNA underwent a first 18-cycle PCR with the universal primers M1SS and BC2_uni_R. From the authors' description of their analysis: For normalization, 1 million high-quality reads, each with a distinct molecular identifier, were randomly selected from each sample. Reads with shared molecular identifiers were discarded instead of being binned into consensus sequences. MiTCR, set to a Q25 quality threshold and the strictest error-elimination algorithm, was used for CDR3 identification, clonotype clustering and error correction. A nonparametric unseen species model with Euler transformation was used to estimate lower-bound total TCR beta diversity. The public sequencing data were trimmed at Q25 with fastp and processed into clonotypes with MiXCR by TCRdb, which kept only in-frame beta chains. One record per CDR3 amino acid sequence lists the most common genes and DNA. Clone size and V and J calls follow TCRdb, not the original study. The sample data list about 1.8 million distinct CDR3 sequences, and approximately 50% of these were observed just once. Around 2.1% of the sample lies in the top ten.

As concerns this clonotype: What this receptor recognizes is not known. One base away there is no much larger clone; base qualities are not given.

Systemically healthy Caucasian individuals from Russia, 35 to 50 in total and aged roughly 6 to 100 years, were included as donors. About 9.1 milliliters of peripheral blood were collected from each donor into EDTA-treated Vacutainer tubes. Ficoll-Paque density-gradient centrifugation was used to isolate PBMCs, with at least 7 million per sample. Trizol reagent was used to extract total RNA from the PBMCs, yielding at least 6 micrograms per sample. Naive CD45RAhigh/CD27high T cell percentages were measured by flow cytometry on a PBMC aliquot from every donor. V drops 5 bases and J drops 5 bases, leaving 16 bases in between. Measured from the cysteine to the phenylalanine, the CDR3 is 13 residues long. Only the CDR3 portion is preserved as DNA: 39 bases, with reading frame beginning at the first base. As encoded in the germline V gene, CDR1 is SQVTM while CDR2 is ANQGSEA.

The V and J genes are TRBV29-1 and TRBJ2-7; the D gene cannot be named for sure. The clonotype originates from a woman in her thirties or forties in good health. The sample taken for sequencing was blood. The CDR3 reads CSVSMTRSNEQYF. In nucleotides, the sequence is TGCAGCGTTTCAATGACAAGGTCCAACGAGCAGTACTTC.